The text below deals with one T cell receptor beta chain. In germline, CDR1 is MNHNY, CDR2 SVGAGI (reference sequence). Germline trimming cut 7 bases from V and 3 bases from J; bases unmatched to any gene: 10. The CDR3 length is 15 residues. These data belong to a study of cytomegalovirus exposure and HLA in healthy donors. The PCR contained 60 Vbeta and 13 Jbeta primers. Here immunoSEQ multiplex PCR was the method, and the copy in TCRdb shows in-frame clones only, minus some. The repertoire holds 90,000 to 140,000 clones, with over 80% as singletons. The chain combines TRBV6-6 with TRBJ2-5; the match to TRBD1 covers 8 bases. This sequence originates from a man aged 18 to 30 in good health and CMV-seronegative. The material sequenced was PBMCs. CDR3 sequence: CASTRQGAGKETQYF. In DNA, the CDR3 is TGTGCCAGCACCCGCCAGGGGGCAGGGAAAGAGACCCAGTACTTC.